The clone carrying this T cell receptor (beta chain) was counted once. Its cognate antigen is unknown. This entry belongs to a study of cytomegalovirus exposure and HLA in healthy donors. Study observations and caveats: Earlier analysis found most TCR beta V segments productive about 90% or about 30% of the time. Sequence variants that were highly shared formed a cluster that was likely a sequencing artifact.

Unmatched junction bases numbered 9, after V lost 5 bases and J lost 5 bases. The germline V gene encodes CDR1 SEHNR and CDR2 FQNEAQ (reference sequence). The CDR3 length is 14 residues. The PCR contained 60 Vbeta and 13 Jbeta primers. The repertoire was sequenced with immunoSEQ multiplex PCR; TCRdb's copy has only in-frame clones and lacks some. This table holds about 89,000 clones, approximately 86% found once. The sequenced material came from PBMCs. This rearrangement joins TRBV7-9 to TRBJ2-7; 7 bases map to TRBD2. The origin of this receptor is a man aged 30 to 39 in good health and CMV-seropositive. CDR3 in amino acids: CASSRPGRGDEQYF. DNA of the CDR3: TGTGCCAGCAGCCGACCTGGGAGGGGCGACGAGCAGTACTTC.